Listed here is a single TCR beta chain. CDR3 length: 14 residues. CDR1 and CDR2 (germline): KGHSH, LQKENI. The V and J ends lost 3 bases and 5 bases, in that order; junction bases with no gene match: 6. TCRdb ran MiXCR on the RT-PCR reads and lists one entry per CDR3 protein. The table shows about 680,000 distinct CDR3 sequences, with 14% occurring only once. Sequencing used memory CD4+ T cells from blood. This TCR derives from a female donor in good health, serving as a healthy control. The chain couples TRBV18 to TRBJ1-1; 7 nucleotides match TRBD1. The CDR3 loop reads CASSPDRVKTEAFF. CDR3 bases: TGTGCCAGCTCACCCGACAGGGTTAAGACTGAAGCTTTCTTT.